These T cell receptor beta chains were read from a single sample in a study of T-cell memory formation after mild COVID-19. TCRdb ran MiXCR on the 5' RACE reads and lists one entry per CDR3 protein. The sample lists 470,000 or so distinct CDR3 sequences, around 27% occurring once. Sequenced sample: PBMCs or a T cell subset sorted from them (not recorded which). These receptors were taken from an adult woman who had mild COVID-19 (a few samples of this study predate the infection). Cell type and time point are not known. Each CDR3 is given with its conserved first and last residue. The D gene is left open where the match is weak. Clone size is not always given. Where it is, it says once, few, many or a class for expanded clones.

J gene,V gene,D gene,clone size,CDR3 DNA,CDR3 protein
TRBJ2-1,TRBV5-1,TRBD2,-,TGCGCCAGCAGCGTCCCGGGACTAGCGGGGACGGATGAGCAGTTCTTC,CASSVPGLAGTDEQFF
TRBJ2-5,TRBV24-1,-,many,TGTGCCACCAGTGATGGACGAAAGGCAGGAGAGACCCAGTACTTC,CATSDGRKAGETQYF
TRBJ1-1,TRBV29-1,-,-,TGCAGCGTTGAAGATCGAGGGGGAAGGGCTGAAGCTTTCTTT,CSVEDRGGRAEAFF
TRBJ2-7,TRBV12-3/TRBV12-4,TRBD1,-,TGTGCCAGCAGTCAGGACAGGGATAGTGGCTACGAGCAGTACTTC,CASSQDRDSGYEQYF
TRBJ1-1,TRBV5-1,-,-,TGCGCCAGCAGCCGCGAGCCCGGGGGGTACACTGAAGCTTTCTTT,CASSREPGGYTEAFF
TRBJ2-3,TRBV24-1,-,-,TGTGCCACCAGTGATTCAGGTCATGATACGCAGTATTTT,CATSDSGHDTQYF
TRBJ2-1,TRBV29-1,TRBD2,few,TGCAGCGTTCCCGGGAGGATCCACTACAATGAGCAGTTCTTC,CSVPGRIHYNEQFF
TRBJ2-1,TRBV4-2,-,few,TGTGCCAGCAGCCTGGGGCTTGACAATGAGCAGTTCTTC,CASSLGLDNEQFF
TRBJ1-3,TRBV6-1,TRBD1,-,TGTGCCAGCAGTGAAGGATTGGGAGACAGGGCTACCTCTGGAAACACCATATATTTT,CASSEGLGDRATSGNTIYF
TRBJ1-1,TRBV3-1,-,-,TGTGCCAGCGCAGACAGTTACAAAGCCGAAGCTTTCTTT,CASADSYKAEAFF
TRBJ2-2,TRBV12-3/TRBV12-4,-,few,TGTGCCAGCAGGTCGGGAATAACCGGGGAGCTGTTTTTT,CASRSGITGELFF
TRBJ2-1,TRBV5-1,TRBD2,-,TGCGCCAGCGACCCTAGTGGCGGGAGGGCCGCGGAGTACAATGAGCAGTTCTTC,CASDPSGGRAAEYNEQFF
TRBJ2-1,TRBV7-9,-,few,TGTGCCAGCAGCTTTGGCCCGCAGGAGCAGTTCTTC,CASSFGPQEQFF
TRBJ2-7,TRBV29-1,-,few,TGCAGCGTTGAGGTAGGGGCGAACTACGAGCAGTACTTC,CSVEVGANYEQYF
TRBJ1-4,TRBV20-1,-,-,TGCAGTGCTAGAGACACCGCAACTAATGAAAAACTGTTTTTT,CSARDTATNEKLFF
TRBJ1-4,TRBV10-3,TRBD1,few,TGTGCCATCAGTGCCCGGGACAGGGAAAAACTGTTTTTT,CAISARDREKLFF
TRBJ1-1,TRBV25-1,-,few,TGTGCCAGCAGTGATAGACAGAAGAACACTGAAGCTTTCTTT,CASSDRQKNTEAFF
TRBJ2-1,TRBV5-1,TRBD1,-,TGCGCCAGCAGCTACTATGGACAGGTAAACTACAATGAGCAGTTCTTC,CASSYYGQVNYNEQFF
TRBJ2-7,TRBV3-1,-,-,TGTGCCAGCAGCCAGATGCTTGCTAGCGCGTACGAGCAGTACTTC,CASSQMLASAYEQYF
TRBJ1-2,TRBV7-6,TRBD1,-,TGTGCCAGCAGCAAAGACAGGGAGAACTATGGCTACACCTTC,CASSKDRENYGYTF
TRBJ2-7,TRBV11-2,-,-,TGTGCCAGCAGCCCGGTTAATCGTCGGGCCAGCTACGAGCAGTACTTC,CASSPVNRRASYEQYF
TRBJ2-1,TRBV24-1,-,-,TGTGCCACCAGTGATTTGTTCAGGGGTAAGGATACGGGATACAATGAGCAGTTCTTC,CATSDLFRGKDTGYNEQFF
TRBJ2-7,TRBV7-9,-,-,TGTGCCAGCAGCTTAGCTCAGCAAGGGGACGAGCAGTACTTC,CASSLAQQGDEQYF
TRBJ2-1,TRBV19,-,few,TGTGCCAGTAGTATATTTCAGGGACGCAATGAGCAGTTCTTC,CASSIFQGRNEQFF
TRBJ2-2,TRBV6-2/TRBV6-3,TRBD2,-,TGTGCCAGCAAGATTCTAGCGGGAGGTACCGGGGAGCTGTTTTTT,CASKILAGGTGELFF
TRBJ2-5,TRBV6-1,-,few,TGTGCCAGCAGTCAGAACGGGCCAGGTAGGGCCCCGGTACAGGAGACCCAGTACTTC,CASSQNGPGRAPVQETQYF
TRBJ2-2,TRBV20-1,-,few,TGCAGTGCTAGAGATATGAGACAAGGCGGGACCGGGGAGCTGTTTTTT,CSARDMRQGGTGELFF
TRBJ1-6,TRBV14,-,once,TGTGCCAGCAGCCCCCTTCGGACGAGCTCCTATAATTCACCCCTCCACTTT,CASSPLRTSSYNSPLHF
TRBJ2-1,TRBV7-6,TRBD2,-,TGTGCCAGCAGCTTAGCCGAACTAGCGGGCGGCACACACACCAATGAGCAGTTCTTC,CASSLAELAGGTHTNEQFF
TRBJ2-5,TRBV2,-,few,TGTGCCAGCATTCAAAGAAAGGCCTTTCCCCAAGAGACCCAGTACTTC,CASIQRKAFPQETQYF
TRBJ2-2,TRBV4-3,TRBD2,-,TGCGCCAGCAGCCAAGATTCACTAGCGGGAGTCACCGGGGAGCTGTTTTTT,CASSQDSLAGVTGELFF
TRBJ1-1,TRBV5-1,-,-,TGCGCCAGCAGCTTGAAAGGGGACGGACTGAACACTGAAGCTTTCTTT,CASSLKGDGLNTEAFF
TRBJ1-4,TRBV6-5,-,few,TGTGCCAGCAGTTACGCTGGCCTCTCGGGTGAAAAACTGTTTTTT,CASSYAGLSGEKLFF
TRBJ2-7,TRBV6-2/TRBV6-3,-,few,TGTGCCAGCAGTTACTGGGCTTCCTACGAGCAGTACTTC,CASSYWASYEQYF
TRBJ1-1,TRBV12-3/TRBV12-4,-,-,TGTGCCAGCAGTCTAGTCCCCGGGACACCCAACACTGAAGCTTTCTTT,CASSLVPGTPNTEAFF
TRBJ2-1,TRBV19,-,-,TGTGCCAGTAGTATTTCGAGGAACAATGAGCAGTTCTTC,CASSISRNNEQFF
TRBJ2-3,TRBV4-1,-,few,TGCGCCAGCAGCCAAGAGGGAGGGGGGCCTACAGATACGCAGTATTTT,CASSQEGGGPTDTQYF
TRBJ2-6,TRBV5-5,-,-,TGTGCCAGCAGCTTGTATGATTCTGGGGCCAACGTCCTGACTTTC,CASSLYDSGANVLTF
TRBJ2-2,TRBV18,-,-,TGTGCCAGCTCAGGACAGTCGGCCGGGGAGCTGTTTTTT,CASSGQSAGELFF
TRBJ2-5,TRBV7-9,TRBD1,many,TGTGCCAGCAGCTTAGTGACAGGGACAGAGACCCAGTACTTC,CASSLVTGTETQYF
TRBJ2-5,TRBV7-2,TRBD2,-,TGTGCCAGCAGCCGAGAACTAGCGGGAGTAGGCGAGACCCAGTACTTC,CASSRELAGVGETQYF
TRBJ2-7,TRBV3-1,TRBD1,-,TGTGCCAGCTCCGGGACAGGGGGCGAGCAGTACTTC,CASSGTGGEQYF
TRBJ2-1,TRBV24-1,-,-,TGTGCCACCGCAGCAGGAGGAGCGTATGAGCAGTTCTTC,CATAAGGAYEQFF
TRBJ1-1,TRBV29-1,-,few,TGCAGCGGGGGGTTGAACACTGAAGCTTTCTTT,CSGGLNTEAFF
TRBJ2-2,TRBV27,-,-,TGTGCCAGCAGTTTTGATCTACTTAACACCGGGGAGCTGTTTTTT,CASSFDLLNTGELFF
TRBJ2-1,TRBV6-2/TRBV6-3,TRBD2,-,TGTGCCAGCAGTAGCGGGACTAGCAGTACTCACTACAATGAGCAGTTCTTC,CASSSGTSSTHYNEQFF
TRBJ1-3,TRBV5-5,TRBD1,-,TGTGCCAGCAGCCGTGAGGACAGGGGGATAGACACCATATATTTT,CASSREDRGIDTIYF
TRBJ2-1,TRBV9,TRBD1,many,TGTGCCAGCAGCGTAGATGACAGGGGTTATCATAGCAATGAGCAGTTCTTC,CASSVDDRGYHSNEQFF
TRBJ1-4,TRBV20-1,-,-,TGCAGTGCTACCCGGACTAATGAAAAACTGTTTTTT,CSATRTNEKLFF
TRBJ1-1,TRBV20-1,TRBD1,many,TGCAGTGCCCCGGGACAGGGGGCCTGGCGCAAGGATGGGATTGAAGCTTTCTTT,CSAPGQGAWRKDGIEAFF
TRBJ2-5,TRBV7-3,TRBD2,few,TGTGCCAGCAGCCTCGGGACTAGCGGGATGAGGAGGGAGACCCAGTACTTC,CASSLGTSGMRRETQYF
TRBJ2-5,TRBV12-3/TRBV12-4,TRBD1,few,TGTGCCAGCAGTCACCGACAGGGGGCGGAGACCCAGTACTTC,CASSHRQGAETQYF
TRBJ2-2,TRBV6-5,-,-,TGTGCCAGCGGTTACCTTTTTGACAGCCTGAACACCGGGGAGCTGTTTTTT,CASGYLFDSLNTGELFF
TRBJ2-1,TRBV5-1,-,few,TGCGCCAGCAGCTTGCTAGGGGCTCGGGTCTTAGAGCAGTTCTTC,CASSLLGARVLEQFF
TRBJ2-3,TRBV9,TRBD2,-,TGTGCCAGCAGCGTAGAGGCTAGCGGGCGTCAAACGCAGTATTTT,CASSVEASGRQTQYF
TRBJ2-5,TRBV11-2,TRBD2,few,TGTGCCAGCAGCGCCTCACTAGCGGAATACCAAGAGACCCAGTACTTC,CASSASLAEYQETQYF
TRBJ2-2,TRBV2,-,few,TGTGCCAGCAGTGAAATCAGGGGTACCGGGGAGCTGTTTTTT,CASSEIRGTGELFF
TRBJ2-3,TRBV7-9,TRBD2,-,TGTGCCAGCAGCTTAGCTCTAGCGGCCACAGATACGCAGTATTTT,CASSLALAATDTQYF
TRBJ1-5,TRBV5-6,TRBD1,-,TGTGCCAGCAGCCGAGACAGGGGAAGCAATCAGCCCCAGCATTTT,CASSRDRGSNQPQHF